This is a list of T cell receptor beta chains from one sample in a study of Ad26.COV2.S vaccination and SARS-CoV-2 variants. Repertoires were generated with immunoSEQ multiplex PCR, while TCRdb's copy carries only in-frame clones and drops some. The sample consists of about 350,000 clones, approximately 90% of them appearing once. The material sequenced was peripheral blood, taken in a trial of Ad26.COV2.S vaccine versus placebo. The receptors here all came from a person aged 18-65 years who received the Ad26.COV2.S COVID-19 vaccine or a placebo. Each CDR3 is given with its conserved first and last residue. The order of the fields is CDR3 protein, CDR3 DNA, clone size, CDR3 length, J gene, D gene, V gene. D genes are given only for firm matches. Clone size is not always given. Where it is, it says once, few, many or a class for expanded clones.

CASSTRDSIYYEQYF | TGTGCCAGTAGTACCCGGGACAGTATTTATTACGAGCAGTACTTC | once | 15 | TRBJ2-7 | TRBD1 | TRBV19
CASSRRNNEQFF | TGTGCCAGCAGTCGACGGAACAATGAGCAGTTCTTC | . | 12 | TRBJ2-1 | . | TRBV2
CASSVLRGYTF | TGTGCCAGCAGCGTTTTGCGAGGCTACACCTTC | few | 11 | TRBJ1-2 | . | TRBV7-2
CASSPTGNQPQHF | TGTGCCAGCAGTCCGACAGGGAATCAGCCCCAGCATTTT | . | 13 | TRBJ1-5 | TRBD1 | TRBV6-5
CASSLQPPGAEETQYF | TGCGCCAGCAGCTTACAACCCCCCGGGGCCGAAGAGACCCAGTACTTC | . | 16 | TRBJ2-5 | . | TRBV4-1
CASSVGDRGYEQYF | TGTGCCAGCAGCGTAGGGGACAGGGGTTACGAGCAGTACTTC | . | 14 | TRBJ2-7 | TRBD1 | TRBV9
CASSSKGQEGDDTEAFF | TGCGCCAGCAGCTCAAAGGGACAGGAAGGGGACGACACTGAAGCTTTCTTT | . | 17 | TRBJ1-1 | TRBD1 | TRBV5-1
CASSPIAGALEQFF | TGTGCCAGCAGCCCGATAGCGGGAGCCCTCGAGCAGTTCTTC | . | 14 | TRBJ2-1 | TRBD2 | TRBV7-8
CAWSGQGAERTEAFF | TGTGCCTGGAGTGGACAGGGGGCTGAGAGGACTGAAGCTTTCTTT | once | 15 | TRBJ1-1 | TRBD1 | TRBV30
CASSLGRQPMNTEAFF | TGTGCCAGCAGCTTAGGGCGGCAGCCCATGAACACTGAAGCTTTCTTT | . | 16 | TRBJ1-1 | . | TRBV7-9
CSVEWREGSDTQYF | TGCAGCGTTGAGTGGCGGGAGGGGTCAGATACGCAGTATTTT | . | 14 | TRBJ2-3 | TRBD2 | TRBV29-1
CASSLILGEKLFF | TGTGCCAGCAGCTTGATTTTGGGGGAAAAACTGTTTTTT | . | 13 | TRBJ1-4 | . | TRBV5-5
CASSYAPRQSSYEQYF | TGTGCCAGCAGTTACGCCCCCCGACAGAGCTCCTACGAGCAGTACTTC | . | 16 | TRBJ2-7 | . | TRBV6-2/TRBV6-3
CAMVTGSSLNTEAFF | TGTGCCATGGTAACAGGGTCAAGCCTGAACACTGAAGCTTTCTTT | few | 15 | TRBJ1-1 | . | TRBV27
CSVEQTGEKLFF | TGCAGCGTTGAACAGACGGGGGAAAAACTGTTTTTT | . | 12 | TRBJ1-4 | . | TRBV29-1
CASSQTLNTEAFF | TGTGCCAGCAGCCAGACATTGAACACTGAAGCTTTCTTT | . | 13 | TRBJ1-1 | . | TRBV11-2
CASSPGQGRGDTQYF | TGTGCCAGCAGCCCGGGACAGGGGCGAGGGGATACGCAGTATTTT | . | 15 | TRBJ2-3 | TRBD1 | TRBV7-2
CASSPGRDTGELFF | TGTGCCAGCTCACCAGGGAGGGACACCGGGGAGCTGTTTTTT | . | 14 | TRBJ2-2 | TRBD2 | TRBV18
CASSQVAGHSYEQYF | TGTGCCAGCAGCCAAGTGGCGGGACATAGCTACGAGCAGTACTTC | . | 15 | TRBJ2-7 | . | TRBV3-1/TRBV3-2
CASSLVVGIRETQYF | TGCGCCAGCAGCTTGGTGGTGGGGATCCGAGAGACCCAGTACTTC | . | 15 | TRBJ2-5 | . | TRBV5-1
CARSFYREVRNTEAFF | TGTGCCAGAAGCTTTTACAGGGAAGTTAGAAACACTGAAGCTTTCTTT | . | 16 | TRBJ1-1 | . | TRBV5-3
CATSRKYSYNEQFF | TGTGCCACCAGCAGGAAATACTCCTACAATGAGCAGTTCTTC | . | 14 | TRBJ2-1 | . | TRBV24-1
CASSAPHSGNTIYF | TGTGCCAGTTCTGCACCCCACTCCGGAAACACCATATATTTT | . | 14 | TRBJ1-3 | . | TRBV28
CATSLTQTYEQYF | TGTGCCACCAGCTTGACTCAAACCTACGAGCAGTACTTC | . | 13 | TRBJ2-7 | . | TRBV15
CASSFGRDNTGELFF | TGTGCCAGCAGCTTCGGGAGAGATAACACCGGGGAGCTGTTTTTT | . | 15 | TRBJ2-2 | . | TRBV5-4
CASAPGAATNEKLFF | TGTGCCAGTGCCCCAGGGGCTGCAACTAATGAAAAACTGTTTTTT | . | 15 | TRBJ1-4 | . | TRBV28
CASSLQGLTGELFF | TGTGCCAGCAGCTTGCAGGGGCTCACCGGGGAGCTGTTTTTT | . | 14 | TRBJ2-2 | . | TRBV5-8
CASSMSGTGDTEAFF | TGTGCCAGTAGTATGAGCGGGACAGGGGACACTGAAGCTTTCTTT | . | 15 | TRBJ1-1 | TRBD1 | TRBV19
CASSKTGRVYNSPLHF | TGTGCCAGCAGTAAAACGGGCAGGGTCTATAATTCACCCCTCCACTTT | . | 16 | TRBJ1-6 | . | TRBV7-9
CASSLVNAAGANVLTF | TGCGCCAGCAGCCTGGTAAACGCGGCTGGGGCCAACGTCCTGACTTTC | . | 16 | TRBJ2-6 | . | TRBV4-1
CASSLKQPENTIYF | TGTGCCAGCAGCTTGAAACAGCCAGAAAACACCATATATTTT | . | 14 | TRBJ1-3 | . | TRBV5-6
CASSLRGTEAFF | TGTGCCAGCAGTTTAAGAGGGACTGAAGCTTTCTTT | . | 12 | TRBJ1-1 | . | TRBV28
CASSLQGTRNSPLHF | TGCGCCAGCAGCTTACAGGGGACGAGAAATTCACCCCTCCACTTT | . | 15 | TRBJ1-6 | TRBD1 | TRBV5-1
CASSPRQGYGYTF | TGTGCCAGCAGCCCGCGACAGGGCTATGGCTACACCTTC | few | 13 | TRBJ1-2 | TRBD1 | TRBV7-9
CASSHGQGVGEQYF | TGTGCCAGCAGTCACGGACAGGGGGTAGGCGAGCAGTACTTC | . | 14 | TRBJ2-7 | TRBD1 | TRBV6-2/TRBV6-3
CASMRAGANVLTF | TGTGCCAGTATGAGAGCTGGGGCCAACGTCCTGACTTTC | . | 13 | TRBJ2-6 | . | TRBV19
CAWSTGPTDTQYF | TGTGCCTGGAGTACCGGGCCCACAGATACGCAGTATTTT | . | 13 | TRBJ2-3 | . | TRBV30
CASSLKDTQYF | TGTGCCAGCAGCTTGAAAGATACGCAGTATTTT | . | 11 | TRBJ2-3 | . | TRBV11-2
CASSQWARGTDTQYF | TGCGCCAGCAGCCAATGGGCGCGAGGCACAGATACGCAGTATTTT | . | 15 | TRBJ2-3 | . | TRBV4-1
CASSLTSPPNIQYF | TGCGCCAGCAGCTTGACATCCCCCCCCAACATTCAGTACTTC | . | 14 | TRBJ2-4 | . | TRBV5-1
CASSEFWAPWTSGSSYNEQFF | TGTGCCAGCAGTGAATTTTGGGCCCCCTGGACTAGCGGAAGCTCCTACAATGAGCAGTTCTTC | . | 21 | TRBJ2-1 | TRBD2 | TRBV6-1
CASSLRQGTINEQFF | TGTGCCAGCAGCTTAAGACAGGGTACTATCAATGAGCAGTTCTTC | . | 15 | TRBJ2-1 | TRBD1 | TRBV5-4
CASSLTVGTQYF | TGTGCCAGCAGCTTAACAGTCGGGACCCAGTACTTC | . | 12 | TRBJ2-5 | . | TRBV7-2
CASSLFGAGTDTQYF | . | once | 15 | TRBJ2-3 | . | TRBV11-2
CASSTPSYEQYF | TGTGCCAGTAGTACCCCCTCCTACGAGCAGTACTTC | . | 12 | TRBJ2-7 | . | TRBV19
CASSPRDSPYNEQFF | TGTGCCAGTAGTCCTCGGGATTCGCCCTACAATGAGCAGTTCTTC | . | 15 | TRBJ2-1 | . | TRBV19
CSVEEGTASTITQYF | TGCAGCGTTGAGGAGGGGACCGCATCAACAATTACGCAGTATTTT | . | 15 | TRBJ2-3 | . | TRBV29-1
CASSQYSGGYNEQFF | TGCGCCAGCAGCCAATATAGCGGGGGCTACAATGAGCAGTTCTTC | . | 15 | TRBJ2-1 | TRBD2 | TRBV4-1
CASSFDSYSGNTIYF | TGCGCCAGCAGCTTCGACAGTTACTCTGGAAACACCATATATTTT | . | 15 | TRBJ1-3 | . | TRBV5-1
CASSIVGRGNSPLHF | TGTGCCAGTAGTATAGTGGGTAGGGGAAATTCACCCCTCCACTTT | once | 15 | TRBJ1-6 | . | TRBV19
CASSEALPWQGSPLHF | TGTGCCAGCAGTGAAGCCCTTCCGTGGCAGGGATCACCCCTCCACTTT | few | 16 | TRBJ1-6 | . | TRBV6-1
CASSLAGRNQPQHF | TGTGCCAGCAGCTTAGCTGGCAGGAATCAGCCCCAGCATTTT | few | 14 | TRBJ1-5 | . | TRBV7-9
CASSSDRGREKLFF | TGTGCCAGCAGTTCGGACAGGGGTCGAGAAAAACTGTTTTTT | . | 14 | TRBJ1-4 | TRBD1 | TRBV6-5
CASSYGDLSNQPQHF | TGTGCCAGCAGCTACGGGGATCTGAGCAATCAGCCCCAGCATTTT | once | 15 | TRBJ1-5 | . | TRBV5-5
CASSSRDTESTDTQYF | TGTGCCAGCAGCTCCCGGGACACCGAAAGCACAGATACGCAGTATTTT | . | 16 | TRBJ2-3 | . | TRBV7-9